This is a list of T cell receptor beta chains from one sample in a study of T-cell reconstitution after alpha-beta-depleted transplantation in children. Via MiXCR, TCRdb re-called the PCR reads, giving one row per CDR3 protein. The sample contains roughly 490,000 distinct CDR3 sequences, about an eighth of which appear only once. This sample comprised PBMCs, mostly from graft donor cells, obtained 180 days after TCRalphabeta/CD19-depleted stem cell transplant. Every receptor here comes from a female patient between 2 and 15 years old who had a stem cell transplant for aplastic anemia, so the T cells may come from the graft donor. Both conserved end residues are part of each CDR3. Fields, in order: clone size, V gene, J gene, CDR3 length, D gene, CDR3 protein, CDR3 DNA. The D gene is left open where the match is weak. Clone size is not always given. Where it is, it says once, few, many or a class for expanded clones.

clone_size: NA; v_call: TRBV20-1; j_call: TRBJ2-7; cdr3_length: 14; d_call: TRBD2; cdr3_aa: CSARGSGSPYEQYF; cdr3_nt: TGCAGTGCTAGAGGAAGCGGGAGTCCCTACGAGCAGTACTTC
clone_size: few; v_call: TRBV27; j_call: TRBJ1-6; cdr3_length: 13; d_call: NA; cdr3_aa: CASAFRTNSPLHF; cdr3_nt: TGTGCCAGCGCCTTCCGGACAAATTCACCCCTCCACTTT
clone_size: few; v_call: TRBV6-5; j_call: TRBJ2-6; cdr3_length: 17; d_call: TRBD2; cdr3_aa: CASNPAGITRGANVLTF; cdr3_nt: TGTGCCAGCAACCCAGCGGGGATAACTCGTGGGGCCAACGTCCTGACTTTC
clone_size: NA; v_call: TRBV29-1; j_call: TRBJ2-3; cdr3_length: 17; d_call: TRBD2; cdr3_aa: CSVPTLGGRAGLHTQYF; cdr3_nt: TGCAGCGTCCCCACTTTGGGCGGGAGGGCCGGTCTGCATACGCAGTATTTT
clone_size: many; v_call: TRBV12-3/TRBV12-4; j_call: TRBJ2-3; cdr3_length: 14; d_call: NA; cdr3_aa: CASSEGARSDTQYF; cdr3_nt: TGTGCCAGCAGCGAAGGTGCTCGGTCAGATACGCAGTATTTT
clone_size: few; v_call: TRBV7-9; j_call: TRBJ1-4; cdr3_length: 16; d_call: NA; cdr3_aa: CASSAARGATNEKLFF; cdr3_nt: TGTGCCAGCAGCGCCGCCAGGGGTGCAACTAATGAAAAACTGTTTTTT
clone_size: NA; v_call: TRBV7-2; j_call: TRBJ2-5; cdr3_length: 17; d_call: TRBD2; cdr3_aa: CASSPGLAGGPSETQYF; cdr3_nt: TGTGCCAGCAGCCCGGGACTAGCGGGAGGGCCCTCGGAGACCCAGTACTTC
clone_size: NA; v_call: TRBV2; j_call: TRBJ2-7; cdr3_length: 12; d_call: NA; cdr3_aa: CASRADSYEQYF; cdr3_nt: TGTGCCAGCAGGGCCGACAGCTACGAGCAGTACTTC
clone_size: NA; v_call: TRBV4-1; j_call: TRBJ1-2; cdr3_length: 14; d_call: TRBD1; cdr3_aa: CASSQEQGKDGYTF; cdr3_nt: TGCGCCAGCAGCCAAGAACAGGGGAAAGATGGCTACACCTTC
clone_size: NA; v_call: TRBV14; j_call: TRBJ2-1; cdr3_length: 16; d_call: NA; cdr3_aa: CASSQVWGMLYNEQFF; cdr3_nt: TGTGCCAGCAGCCAAGTGTGGGGGATGCTTTACAATGAGCAGTTCTTC
clone_size: few; v_call: TRBV19; j_call: TRBJ2-7; cdr3_length: 13; d_call: NA; cdr3_aa: CASSIYAGYEQYF; cdr3_nt: TGTGCCAGTAGTATATATGCAGGCTACGAGCAGTACTTC
clone_size: many; v_call: TRBV10-3; j_call: TRBJ2-1; cdr3_length: 15; d_call: NA; cdr3_aa: CAISEDRPWYNEQFF; cdr3_nt: TGTGCCATCAGTGAGGACAGACCGTGGTACAATGAGCAGTTCTTC
clone_size: few; v_call: TRBV9; j_call: TRBJ2-1; cdr3_length: 13; d_call: NA; cdr3_aa: CASSVREYNEQFF; cdr3_nt: TGTGCCAGCAGCGTCCGGGAATACAATGAGCAGTTCTTC
clone_size: NA; v_call: TRBV6-2/TRBV6-3; j_call: TRBJ2-1; cdr3_length: 13; d_call: NA; cdr3_aa: CASSYEGLSEQFF; cdr3_nt: TGTGCCAGCAGTTACGAGGGCCTGAGTGAGCAGTTCTTC
clone_size: NA; v_call: TRBV6-2/TRBV6-3; j_call: TRBJ2-3; cdr3_length: 14; d_call: NA; cdr3_aa: CASLNESGTDTQYF; cdr3_nt: TGTGCCAGCCTCAATGAGTCGGGCACAGATACGCAGTATTTT
clone_size: few; v_call: TRBV6-1; j_call: TRBJ2-6; cdr3_length: 18; d_call: TRBD1; cdr3_aa: CASSGGPFTGVGANVLTF; cdr3_nt: TGTGCCAGCAGTGGGGGGCCCTTTACAGGGGTTGGGGCCAACGTCCTGACTTTC